These 26 T cell receptor beta chains were all obtained from the same sample, sequenced in a study of blood T cell repertoires in COVID-19. Some clones are missing from TCRdb's copy, which holds only in-frame ones; the method was immunoSEQ multiplex PCR. The repertoire includes 60,000 to 75,000 clones, about three quarters of them detected once, and about 50% sits in the top ten. The sample consisted of peripheral blood. These receptors came from a woman older than 75 with acute or convalescent COVID-19.

V gene TRBV7-2 combines with J gene TRBJ1-2; D is possibly TRBD1 (5 bases). The germline V gene has CDR1 SGHTA and CDR2 FQGNSA. V lost 5 bases and J lost 3, with 13 bases in between. This CDR3 is 14 amino acids long. CDR3 nucleotide sequence: TGTGCCAGCAGCAGAAAGGGGAATCACTATGGCTACACCTTC. It specifies CASSRKGNHYGYTF.

The chain joins TRBV7-8 to TRBJ2-1, with no clear D. This CDR3 spans 13 amino acids. Germline CDR1 and CDR2: SGHVS and FQNEAQ. V lost 3 bases and J lost 8, with 11 bases in between. The CDR3 is CASSFMESDEQFF. Written as DNA, the CDR3 is TGTGCCAGCAGCTTCATGGAGTCCGATGAGCAGTTCTTC. Variable domain in full (rest from reference TRBV7-8 and TRBJ2-1): GAGVSQSPRYKVAKRGQDVALRCDPISGHVSLFWYQQALGQGPEFLTYFQNEAQLDKSGLPSDRFFAERPEGSVSTLKIQRTQQEDSAVYLCASSFMESDEQFFGPGTRLTVL.

V and J are TRBV7-2 and TRBJ2-6, with a tentative D call TRBD2 (5 bases). V shed 5 bases and J shed 2 bases, with 16 bases lying between them. The CDR3 runs 17 residues. The germline V gene has CDR1 SGHTA and CDR2 FQGNSA. CDR3 bases: TGTGCCAGCAGCCTTTATGGGGAGAATGCTGGGGCCAACGTCCTGACTTTC. This codes for CASSLYGENAGANVLTF.

The rearrangement links TRBV5-1 to TRBJ1-2; 8 bases are a match to TRBD1. This CDR3 spans 15 amino acids. Germline CDR1 is SGHRS and CDR2 is YFSETQ. V lost 4 bases to trimming and J lost 3 bases; unmatched junction nucleotides: 8. CDR3 nucleotides: TGCGCCAGCAGCCCCTGGACAGGGACCGACTATGGCTACACCTTC. Its protein product is CASSPWTGTDYGYTF.

V and J are TRBV2 and TRBJ2-7; 13 positions match TRBD2. J lost 5 bases, V lost 4 bases, and 5 bases had no gene match. The CDR3 contains 15 residues. Germline V gene lookup returns CDR1 SNHLY and CDR2 FYNNEI. The CDR3 reads CASSVYGTSGNEQYF. CDR3 bases: TGTGCCAGCAGTGTATATGGGACTAGCGGGAACGAGCAGTACTTC.

This clone occurred a few times. The chain links TRBV7-8 to TRBJ2-5; 7 bases are shared with TRBD2. Germline V gives CDR1 SGHVS, CDR2 FQNEAQ. V shed 2 bases and J 7 bases; nucleotides not matched to a gene: 10. The CDR3 runs 15 residues. CDR3 sequence: CASSLRARSGGTQYF. The CDR3 region has the DNA TGTGCCAGCAGCTTACGGGCGCGATCGGGGGGGACCCAGTACTTC.

The chain has TRBV5-4 and TRBJ1-2; 7 nucleotides match TRBD1. The V gene end was trimmed by 4 bases and the J gene end by 3 bases; junction bases not matched to a gene: 15. This CDR3 region has 17 residues. Germline V gene data show CDR1 as SGHNT and CDR2 as YYREEE (reference sequence). CDR3 DNA: TGTGCCAGCAGCCTGGGGTTGCAGGGGGAAGGGGACTATGGCTACACCTTC. As protein: CASSLGLQGEGDYGYTF.

This clone was counted only a few times. V and J are TRBV28 and TRBJ2-7, with D maybe TRBD1 (5 bases). The CDR3 has 12 amino acids. The germline CDR1 and CDR2 sequences are MDHEN and SYDVKM. Trimming shortened V by 10 bases and J by 0 bases, and 10 bases separated the two germline ends. The CDR3 region has the DNA TGTGCCACCTGGACACCCTCCTACGAGCAGTACTTC. Translating it yields CATWTPSYEQYF.

The rearrangement links TRBV6-5 to TRBJ2-7; TRBD2 matches 7 bases. This CDR3 is built from 14 residues. Germline CDR1 and CDR2: MNHEY and SVGAGI. After removal of 5 bases from V and 2 bases from J, the junction contained 6 bases not matched to a gene. The CDR3 is CASSPSGKPYEQYF. CDR3 sequence (DNA): TGTGCCAGCAGTCCGAGCGGGAAACCCTACGAGCAGTACTTC.

J is TRBJ2-3 and V is TRBV24-1; TRBD2 is a possible D gene (5 bases). Germline values: CDR1 KGHDR, CDR2 SFDVKD. V gave up 4 bases and J gave up 4 bases, with 20 bases separating them. There are 17 residues in the CDR3. CDR3 protein: CATSDPDYLWNADTQYF. CDR3 DNA sequence: TGTGCCACCAGTGACCCCGACTACCTCTGGAACGCAGATACGCAGTATTTT.

The rearrangement uses TRBV5-6 and TRBJ2-7, with 10 bases matching TRBD2. This CDR3 has 16 amino acids. Trimming took 0 bases from V and 3 from J; bases not matched to a gene: 6. Germline V gene sequence: CDR1 SGHDT, CDR2 YYEEEE. Here the CDR3 DNA reads TGTGCCAGCAGCTTGGCCGGCGCTAGCGGGAGCTACGAGCAGTACTTC. Residues: CASSLAGASGSYEQYF.

The gene calls are TRBV2 and TRBJ1-1; 7 nucleotides agree with TRBD1. Germline V lookup: CDR1 SNHLY, CDR2 FYNNEI. V shed 0 bases and J 6 bases; nucleotides not matched to a gene: 7. The CDR3 consists of 15 residues. This CDR3 is CASSEAQGGAAEAFF. The CDR3 region has the DNA TGTGCCAGCAGTGAAGCGCAGGGGGGAGCGGCTGAAGCTTTCTTT.

The chain carries TRBV24-1 and TRBJ2-1, with 10 bases that match TRBD2. The CDR3 extends over 16 amino acids. Germline V gives CDR1 KGHDR, CDR2 SFDVKD. With 4 bases clipped from V and 7 bases from J, the junction kept 9 bases outside the gene matches. CDR3 in DNA: TGTGCCACCAGTGACGATACTAGCGGGAATTTGAATGAGCAGTTCTTC. This encodes CATSDDTSGNLNEQFF.

The rearrangement links TRBV10-3 to TRBJ1-4; 9 positions agree with TRBD1. The CDR3 contains 13 residues. V lost 6 bases and J lost 7; bases outside the gene matches: 3. Looked up from germline, CDR1 is ENHRY and CDR2 is SYGVKD. CDR3 region: CAIRGQGTEKLFF. In nucleotides, the CDR3 is TGTGCCATCAGGGGACAGGGTACTGAAAAACTGTTTTTT.

The gene calls are TRBV28 and TRBJ2-7; TRBD1 matches at 11 bases. The CDR3 consists of 15 residues. Trimming at V came to 5 bases and at J to 3 bases, leaving 6 bases not matched to a gene. Looked up from germline, CDR1 is MDHEN and CDR2 is SYDVKM. CDR3 coding DNA: TGTGCCAGCAGTACCACCGGGACAGGGGGCTACGAGCAGTACTTC. Its translation is CASSTTGTGGYEQYF.

In its sample, this clone was seen a few times. This chain links TRBV4-2 with TRBJ1-5, with TRBD1 matching over 10 bases. The germline V gene encodes CDR1 LGHNA and CDR2 YNFKEQ. CDR3 size: 15 residues. The junction had 6 bases not matched to a gene; V was cut back by 5 bases and J by 5 bases. The CDR3 coding sequence is TGTGCCAGCAGCACCCAGACAGGGGGCGATCAGCCCCAGCATTTT. Translation: CASSTQTGGDQPQHF.

The V call is TRBV27, the J call TRBJ1-2; 7 nucleotides align to TRBD1. V shed 6 bases and J 3 bases; nucleotides not matched to a gene: 10. CDR1 MNHEY and CDR2 SMNVEV come from the germline V gene (reference sequence). CDR3 length: 15 residues. CDR3 in DNA: TGTGCCAGCAGACCCTTAGGGGACAGAGACTATGGCTACACCTTC. It yields the protein CASRPLGDRDYGYTF.

This chain links TRBV7-2 with TRBJ2-2; D is perhaps TRBD1 (6 bases). The germline CDR1 and CDR2 sequences are SGHTA and FQGNSA. The V gene lost 0 bases and the J gene lost 6 bases, with 14 bases spanning the gap. The CDR3 totals 16 residues. Written as DNA, the CDR3 is TGTGCCAGCAGCTTAGCCCTCACGACAGGCTCCGGGGAGCTGTTTTTT. Amino acids: CASSLALTTGSGELFF.

The chain uses TRBV9 and TRBJ2-4, with TRBD2 identical over 10 bases. This CDR3 contains 15 residues. Germline loops: CDR1 SGDLS, CDR2 YYNGEE. With V trimmed by 3 bases and J by 6 bases, 6 bases remained unmatched. DNA of the CDR3: TGTGCCAGCAGCGCTACTAGCGGGATAGGAAACATTCAGTACTTC. Protein: CASSATSGIGNIQYF.

V and J are TRBV2 and TRBJ2-5; D is perhaps TRBD2 (5 bases). V gave up 7 bases and J gave up 0 bases, with 12 bases separating them. This CDR3 has 14 residues. In germline, CDR1 is SNHLY, CDR2 FYNNEI. The CDR3: CASTPRRDQETQYF. The CDR3 coding sequence is TGTGCCAGCACCCCTCGGCGGGACCAAGAGACCCAGTACTTC.

The chain couples TRBV10-3 to TRBJ2-1, with 12 positions matching TRBD2. J lost 9 bases, V lost 10 bases, and 4 bases had no gene match. The CDR3 is made up of 12 amino acids. The germline gives CDR1 ENHRY, CDR2 SYGVKD. The CDR3 sequence is CATKTSGSEQFF. In nucleotides, the CDR3 is TGTGCCACCAAGACTAGCGGGAGTGAGCAGTTCTTC.

Here the CDR3 DNA reads TGTGCCAGCAGCCTCGGACTAGCGAATGGTGAGCAGTTCTTC. It specifies CASSLGLANGEQFF. V and J are TRBV3-1 (or the pseudogene TRBV3-2) and TRBJ2-1; 9 bases match TRBD2. Germline V gives CDR1 LGHDT, CDR2 YNNKEL (reference sequence). V lost 4 bases and J lost 9; bases outside the gene matches: 7. This CDR3 region has 14 residues.

This chain joins TRBV18 and TRBJ1-1, with D tentatively TRBD1 (5 bases). CDR1 is KGHSH and CDR2 is LQKENI in the germline V gene. V was pared by 1 base and J by 3 bases, with 9 bases between. CDR3 size: 14 residues. The CDR3 here is CASSPRGVYTEAFF. CDR3 in DNA: TGTGCCAGCTCACCACGGGGGGTATACACTGAAGCTTTCTTT.

This clone was counted between two and nine times. This chain links TRBV2 with TRBJ1-4; the D gene is possibly TRBD1 (6 bases). The germline V and J ends were trimmed by 9 bases and 1 base, with 12 bases remaining between them. The CDR3 extends over 14 amino acids. Germline lookup yields CDR1 SNHLY and CDR2 FYNNEI. Here the CDR3 reads CASNRERTNEKLFF. The CDR3 DNA reads TGTGCCAGTAACAGGGAGCGAACTAATGAAAAACTGTTTTTT.

The chain combines TRBV11-2 with TRBJ2-2; 8 nucleotides agree with TRBD1. The CDR3 sequence is 16 residues long. Germline trimming cut 5 bases from V and 0 bases from J; bases unmatched to any gene: 5. The germline V gene has CDR1 SGHAT and CDR2 FQNNGV. The CDR3: CASSPWTGSNTGELFF. DNA of the CDR3: TGTGCCAGCAGCCCCTGGACAGGGTCGAACACCGGGGAGCTGTTTTTT.

The chain carries TRBV6-5 and TRBJ2-7; 8 bases match TRBD1. CDR3 length equals 15 residues. The V gene end was trimmed by 4 bases and the J gene end by 0 bases; junction bases not matched to a gene: 5. The V gene's germline CDR1 is MNHEY and CDR2 SVGAGI. The DNA for the CDR3 is TGTGCCAGCAGTTCCTGGACAGGGAGCTCCTACGAGCAGTACTTC. It specifies CASSSWTGSSYEQYF.